This TCR beta chain emerged from a study of blood T cell repertoires in COVID-19. Study overall: Sites in the United States, Italy and Spain provided acute and convalescent COVID-19 samples. T cells, B-cell-depleted T cells, or PBMCs provided the cDNA or gDNA that served as material.

This CDR3 contains 13 residues. Trimming removed 3 bases at V and 6 bases at J, with 8 bases between. CDR1 SNHLY and CDR2 FYNNEI come from the germline V gene. Clones were read by immunoSEQ multiplex PCR, and TCRdb kept only the in-frame ones, dropping some. Of hundreds of thousands of clones listed, around 85% are singletons. Assignment of participants to cohorts was predicated upon participant-reported clinical history. Sequencing was carried out using PBMCs or T cells enriched from blood (not recorded which). This sequence originates from a man aged 25 to 40 who had recovered from COVID-19. V usage is TRBV2 and J usage is TRBJ1-4; D remains ambiguous. The chain's CDR3 is CASSEIRDEKLFF. CDR3 DNA: TGTGCCAGCAGTGAGATTCGAGATGAAAAACTGTTTTTT.